One and the same sample provided the 22 T cell receptor beta chains below, sequenced in a study of PD-L1 blockade in urothelial cancer. Assay used: immunoSEQ multiplex PCR; TCRdb lists only in-frame clones, some missing. This sample has about 95,000 clones, with roughly 84% found just once. Time point of the sample: pretreatment peripheral blood. The sample consisted of PBMCs, taken around atezolizumab (anti-PD-L1) treatment. The receptors were gathered from a man aged 55-75 years with urothelial cancer.

This chain connects TRBV5-1 to TRBJ2-7; TRBD1 agrees at 7 bases. With 3 bases clipped from V and 0 bases from J, the junction kept 9 bases outside the gene matches. Germline V gene data show CDR1 as SGHRS and CDR2 as YFSETQ. The CDR3 sequence is 16 residues long. CDR3 nucleotide sequence: TGCGCCAGCAGCTCGAATACAGGGGCGAGCTCCTACGAGCAGTACTTC. It encodes CASSSNTGASSYEQYF.

This chain connects TRBV6-6 to TRBJ2-7; 7 bases map to TRBD2. Trimming at V came to 6 bases and at J to 3 bases, leaving 11 bases not matched to a gene. The V gene's germline CDR1 is MNHNY and CDR2 SVGAGI (reference sequence). This CDR3 spans 15 amino acids. DNA of the CDR3: TGTGCCAGCAGCAGAGAGACGGGGGGTTACTACGAGCAGTACTTC. Encoded protein: CASSRETGGYYEQYF.

As DNA, the CDR3 is TGTGCCAGTAGTAGAACAGGGGGACCTTTAGGAGATACGCAGTATTTT. It is translated as CASSRTGGPLGDTQYF. This rearrangement joins TRBV19 to TRBJ2-3; TRBD1 matches at 8 bases. The CDR3 length is 16 residues. The germline V gene encodes CDR1 LNHDA and CDR2 SQIVND (reference sequence). Losses at the gene ends were 4 bases for V and 5 bases for J; bases not matched to a gene: 11.

This clone occurred once. J is TRBJ2-5 and V is TRBV5-5; D not certain. CDR1 is SGHKS and CDR2 is YYEKEE in the germline V gene (reference sequence). This CDR3 contains 13 residues. V lost 2 bases to trimming and J lost 5 bases, with 10 bases between them. CDR3 bases: TGTGCCAGCAGCTTCGGGTCCCAGGAGACCCAGTACTTC. It translates to CASSFGSQETQYF.

The chain employs TRBV28 and TRBJ1-3, with unresolved D. The V and J ends lost 6 bases and 4 bases respectively, with 28 bases between them. Germline values: CDR1 MDHEN, CDR2 SYDVKM. The CDR3 is 19 residues long. The CDR3 nucleotides are TGTGCCAGCAGCTATCTCACTGGGGAGGTCTCATGGTTGGGAAACACCATATATTTT. Its protein is CASSYLTGEVSWLGNTIYF.

This CDR3 reads CASSSQHTGELFF. In nucleotides, the CDR3 is TGTGCCAGCAGCTCACAGCACACCGGGGAGCTGTTTTTT. This rearrangement joins TRBV7-2 to TRBJ2-2; D gene uncertain. Trimming cost V 4 bases and J 3 bases, with 6 bases left between them. CDR1 SGHTA and CDR2 FQGNSA come from the germline V gene. The CDR3 is 13 residues long.

The chain combines TRBV28 with TRBJ2-4, with 11 bases aligning to TRBD2. Germline trimming cut 5 bases from V and 2 bases from J; bases unmatched to any gene: 8. The CDR3 length is 17 residues. Germline V gene lookup returns CDR1 MDHEN and CDR2 SYDVKM. The CDR3 loop is CASSILAGVPSKNIQYF. CDR3 in DNA: TGTGCCAGCAGTATACTAGCGGGAGTGCCGTCCAAAAACATTCAGTACTTC.

The chain uses TRBV28 and TRBJ1-2, with TRBD1 as a possible D gene (6 bases). CDR1 is MDHEN and CDR2 is SYDVKM in the germline V gene. This CDR3 has 12 residues. V was clipped by 6 bases and J by 3 bases, with 8 bases between them. CDR3 coding DNA: TGTGCCAGCAGCAGACAGGACTATGGCTACACCTTC. This encodes CASSRQDYGYTF.

The chain has TRBV19 and TRBJ2-7; the match to TRBD1 covers 11 bases. The V segment lost 5 bases and the J segment 4 bases; nucleotides outside the gene matches: 4. The CDR3 runs to 14 residues. Germline V gene data show CDR1 as LNHDA and CDR2 as SQIVND (reference sequence). The CDR3 spells CASSWGQGDYEQYF. CDR3 coding DNA: TGTGCCAGTAGTTGGGGACAGGGGGATTACGAGCAGTACTTC.

V usage is TRBV7-8 and J usage is TRBJ1-5; tentative D call: TRBD1 (5 bases). Trimming pared 6 bases from V and 5 bases from J, leaving 23 bases between. The CDR3 contains 17 residues. Germline CDR1 reads SGHVS; CDR2 reads FQNEAQ. CDR3 bases: TGTGCCAGCAGTGTCAGGGTTCCATTCGGTTCATATCAGCCCCAGCATTTT. Translating it yields CASSVRVPFGSYQPQHF.

The chain employs TRBV28 and TRBJ2-7; 11 bases align to TRBD1. This CDR3 is 14 amino acids long. Germline CDR1 reads MDHEN; CDR2 reads SYDVKM. The V segment lost 4 bases and the J segment 7 bases; nucleotides outside the gene matches: 6. The CDR3 spells CASSSGQGAGEQYF. For the CDR3, the DNA is TGTGCCAGCAGTTCAGGACAGGGGGCAGGAGAGCAGTACTTC.

The gene calls are TRBV15 and TRBJ1-5; 12 nucleotides align to TRBD1. This CDR3 has 20 amino acids. The germline gives CDR1 LNHNV, CDR2 YYDKDF (reference sequence). V trimming: 2 bases; J trimming: 1 base; junction bases outside the gene matches: 12. The CDR3 here is CATSRSPGQGALRSNQPQHF. CDR3 nucleotide sequence: TGTGCCACCAGCAGATCCCCGGGACAGGGGGCGTTGAGGAGCAATCAGCCCCAGCATTTT.

The chain links TRBV7-2 to TRBJ2-1; 7 bases align to TRBD2. With 4 bases clipped from V and 9 bases from J, the junction kept 9 bases outside the gene matches. This CDR3 has 14 residues. Germline V lookup: CDR1 SGHTA, CDR2 FQGNSA. The CDR3 DNA reads as TGTGCCAGCAGCTCACCTAGCGGAGGACGTGAGCAGTTCTTC. Its protein product is CASSSPSGGREQFF.

CDR3 DNA: TGTGCCAGCAGCTTATCCGACAGGGCGTTCTACGAGCAGTACTTC. It is translated as CASSLSDRAFYEQYF. The genes are TRBV11-2 and TRBJ2-7, with 7 bases lining up with TRBD1. The CDR3 sequence is 15 residues long. The trim removed 2 bases at V and 3 bases at J, leaving 7 bases unmatched. Looked up from germline, CDR1 is SGHAT and CDR2 is FQNNGV.

V usage is TRBV4-2 and J usage is TRBJ2-7, with a weak D call TRBD2 (5 bases). Trimming removed 1 base at V and 6 bases at J, with 7 bases between. This CDR3 comprises 12 residues. Germline lookup yields CDR1 LGHNA and CDR2 YNFKEQ. The CDR3 protein is CASSQGRTEQYF. Here the CDR3 DNA reads TGTGCCAGCAGCCAAGGGAGGACCGAGCAGTACTTC.

The V call is TRBV28, the J call TRBJ1-1; 7 bases fit TRBD1. Per the germline V gene, CDR1 is MDHEN and CDR2 is SYDVKM. J gave up 7 bases and V 2 bases, and 4 bases lay outside the gene matches. This CDR3 has 13 amino acids. In nucleotides, the CDR3 is TGTGCCAGCAGTTTAATACAGGGGTATGAAGCTTTCTTT. This gives the protein CASSLIQGYEAFF.

The chain is built from TRBV6-5 and TRBJ2-7; 13 bases fit TRBD2. In germline, CDR1 is MNHEY, CDR2 SVGAGI. Unmatched junction bases numbered 2, after V lost 6 bases and J lost 3 bases. The CDR3 totals 14 residues. The CDR3 DNA reads as TGTGCCAGCAGCTGGACTAGCGGGGGCTACGAGCAGTACTTC. Translation gives CASSWTSGGYEQYF.

This clone was observed a single time. The chain uses TRBV6-5 and TRBJ2-1; D unclear. The CDR3 runs to 11 residues. Trimming cost V 5 bases and J 9 bases, with 8 bases left between them. Germline values: CDR1 MNHEY, CDR2 SVGAGI. The CDR3 here is CASSTVGEQFF. In DNA form, the CDR3 reads TGTGCCAGCAGTACCGTCGGTGAGCAGTTCTTC.

V is TRBV6-1 and J is TRBJ2-7, with 9 bases matching TRBD2. This CDR3 is built from 15 residues. V lost 5 bases, J lost 3 bases, and 8 bases stayed unmatched. Germline V gives CDR1 MNHNS, CDR2 SASEGT. CDR3 nucleotides: TGTGCCAGCAGTCTCGAAGCGGGAGGCCACTACGAGCAGTACTTC. The encoded protein is CASSLEAGGHYEQYF.

V gene TRBV6-5 combines with J gene TRBJ2-7; D is uncertain. Germline lookup yields CDR1 MNHEY and CDR2 SVGAGI. The CDR3 runs to 11 residues. V was pared by 0 bases and J by 6 bases, with 3 bases between. CDR3 residues: CASSYSSEQYF. CDR3 bases: TGTGCCAGCAGTTACTCGAGCGAGCAGTACTTC.

The chain recombines TRBV5-5 with TRBJ2-2; TRBD1 matches 8 bases. The CDR3 consists of 15 residues. Trimming took 1 base from V and 5 from J; bases not matched to a gene: 4. Per germline, CDR1 SGHKS and CDR2 YYEKEE (reference sequence). This CDR3 is CASSLSGGATGELFF. As DNA, the CDR3 is TGTGCCAGCAGCTTGTCAGGGGGCGCGACCGGGGAGCTGTTTTTT.

With regard to this clone: At one boundary the junction diverges from the germline segment, which might be a read error. The rearrangement links TRBV13 to TRBJ1-2, with a possible D match to TRBD1 (5 bases). From germline, CDR1 is PRHDT and CDR2 FYEKMQ (reference sequence). This CDR3 region has 14 residues. DNA of the CDR3: TGTGCCAGCAGCTCCGGAAGGGGAACGAATGGCCACACCTTC. Its translation is CASSSGRGTNGHTF.